Following are 29 T cell receptor beta chains from one sample sequenced in a study of T cells in Graves' hyperthyroidism and ophthalmopathy (dated by TCRdb to between 2018 and 2021). Library prep was done by multiplex PCR. Instrument on record: Illumina HiSeq 2000. The TCR beta CDR3 regions were amplified from the RNA transcripts. The first round of RT-PCR for the TCR CDR3 was performed with the HTBI primer set and the Qiagen OneStep RT-PCR kit. TCRdb cleaned the public reads at Q25 with fastp, built clones with MiXCR and kept in-frame beta chains. Each record represents a unique CDR3 protein, reported with the most common genes and DNA among its rows. The sample table holds around 300,000 distinct CDR3 sequences, of which 15% to 20% were seen once. The ten largest clones capture under 40% of the sample. The sample taken for sequencing was blood. All receptors derive from a man in his fifties with Graves' ophthalmopathy.

With regard to this clonotype: Its ends do not fully match the called genes, so a read error is possible. This sequence joins TRBV6-2 or TRBV6-3 and TRBJ2-7, with D perhaps matching TRBD1 (6 bases). The CDR3 runs 13 residues. Per the germline V gene, CDR1 is MNHEY and CDR2 is SVGEGT. CDR3 loop: CVSSYRETDEQYF. The DNA of the CDR3 is TGTGTCAGCAGTTACAGGGAAACGGACGAGCAGTACTTC.

The sample holds many counts of this clonotype. This chain links TRBV3-1 with TRBJ1-1; unclear D gene. Deletions cut 3 bases from V and 7 bases from J, with 12 bases between. In germline, CDR1 is LGHDT, CDR2 YNNKEL (reference sequence). This CDR3 is 13 amino acids long. The CDR3 bases are TGTGCCAGCAGCCACGCCCGGTCGGATGAAGCTTTCTTT. Protein sequence: CASSHARSDEAFF.

This clonotype has ten or more counts. The rearrangement links TRBV11-1 to TRBJ1-1; tentatively, D is TRBD1 (6 bases). Per the germline V gene, CDR1 is SGHAT and CDR2 is FQDESV (reference sequence). Trimming removed 1 base from V and 2 bases from J, with 11 bases in between. The CDR3 is made up of 15 amino acids. The CDR3 sequence: CASSLVGALNTEAFF. DNA of the CDR3: TGTGCCAGCAGCTTAGTGGGGGCCTTAAACACTGAAGCTTTCTTT.

The table lists this clonotype with a count of one. A much larger clone is a single base away; this may be a read error. J is TRBJ1-1 and V is TRBV5-1, with 8 bases matching TRBD1. Germline CDR1 is SGHRS and CDR2 is YFSETQ. The CDR3 consists of 15 residues. DNA for the CDR3: TGCGCCAGCAGTGCGGCAGGGGGCATGAACACTGAAGCTTTATTT. Translating gives CASSAAGGMNTEALF.

A note on this clonotype: A much larger clone differs from this one at a single base, so this may be a read error. V gene TRBV5-6 combines with J gene TRBJ2-7; 8 bases line up with TRBD1. Judging by the DNA end, TRBJ2-1 fits better; the J call may be wrong. CDR3 length: 13 residues. Germline CDR1 and CDR2: SGHDT and YYEEEE. The CDR3 sequence is CASTDRESYEQFF. The DNA for the CDR3 is TGTGCCAGCACGGACAGGGAATCCTACGAGCAGTTCTTC.

This clonotype was seen a handful of times. This rearrangement joins TRBV29-1 to TRBJ1-1, with a tentative D call TRBD1 (6 bases). The CDR3 runs to 15 residues. Per germline, CDR1 SQVTM and CDR2 ANQGSEA. V dropped 0 bases and J dropped 0 bases, with 11 bases sitting between them. CDR3 protein: CSVEEQGLMNTEAFF. In DNA form, the CDR3 reads TGCAGCGTTGAAGAACAGGGACTCATGAACACTGAAGCTTTCTTT.

The sample holds a few counts of this clonotype. The chain recombines TRBV6-1 with TRBJ1-2; 7 bases are shared with TRBD1. Germline values: CDR1 MNHNS, CDR2 SASEGT. V was clipped by 6 bases and J by 2 bases; unmatched bases: 9. The CDR3 runs to 15 residues. The CDR3 nucleotides read TGTGCCAGCAGCTTCTCAGGGGGGAGGAACTATGGCTACACCTTC. It specifies CASSFSGGRNYGYTF.

The rearrangement joins TRBV12-3 or TRBV12-4 to TRBJ2-3; D perhaps matches TRBD2 (6 bases). The CDR3 spans 16 residues. Trimming removed 5 bases at V and 0 bases at J, with 15 bases between. The CDR3 is CASSLSSGLSTDTQYF. The CDR3 DNA sequence: TGTGCCAGCAGTCTTAGTAGCGGCCTAAGCACAGATACGCAGTATTTT.

Ten or more counts support this clonotype. V and J are TRBV2 and TRBJ2-1, with 8 nucleotides matching TRBD2. Per the germline V gene, CDR1 is SNHLY and CDR2 is FYNNEI. CDR3 length equals 14 residues. V was pared by 7 bases and J by 9 bases, with 11 bases of the junction left unmatched. The CDR3 DNA reads as TGTGCCAGCAACAGCGGGAGAAGAGGTACTGAGCAGTTCTTC. This encodes CASNSGRRGTEQFF.

This clonotype has more than one count but fewer than ten. The chain employs TRBV6-2 or TRBV6-3 and TRBJ2-7; no definite D call. The CDR3 runs to 14 residues. Germline V gene lookup returns CDR1 MNHEY and CDR2 SVGEGT. V gave up 6 bases and J gave up 2 bases, with 14 bases separating them. CDR3 residues: CASRELKPAYEQYF. The DNA of the CDR3 is TGTGCCAGCAGGGAATTGAAGCCAGCCTACGAGCAGTACTTC.

In this sample, this clonotype turned up many times. This chain links TRBV7-8 with TRBJ1-1; TRBD1 matches 10 bases. This CDR3 comprises 17 residues. V lost 4 bases, J lost 3 bases, and 11 bases stayed unmatched. Germline V gene data show CDR1 as SGHVS and CDR2 as FQNEAQ. The CDR3, as DNA: TGTGCCAGCAGCTCCCGGCCGGGACAGGGGCGGGACACTGAAGCTTTCTTT. This sequence encodes CASSSRPGQGRDTEAFF.

This clonotype was found many times. This chain links TRBV7-2 with TRBJ2-3; D is perhaps TRBD1 (5 bases). This CDR3 spans 15 amino acids. Germline V gene data show CDR1 as SGHTA and CDR2 as FQGNSA. V lost 2 bases to trimming and J lost 3 bases, with 12 bases between them. CDR3 in amino acids: CASSLPGIGTDTQYF. CDR3 in DNA: TGTGCCAGCAGCTTACCAGGGATCGGAACAGATACGCAGTATTTT.

The gene calls are TRBV6-6 and TRBJ1-4; the D is unclear. V lost 0 bases to trimming and J lost 7 bases, with 12 bases between them. The length of the CDR3 is 15 residues. The germline V gene encodes CDR1 MNHNY and CDR2 SVGAGI (reference sequence). CDR3 sequence (DNA): TGTGCCAGCAGTTACTCGATAGCGAGAGGTGAAAAACTGTTTTTT. Protein: CASSYSIARGEKLFF.

This clonotype has at least ten counts. V is TRBV28 and J is TRBJ2-7; TRBD2 agrees at 8 bases. This CDR3 spans 15 amino acids. From germline, CDR1 is MDHEN and CDR2 SYDVKM. V lost 6 bases and J lost 1; bases outside the gene matches: 8. The CDR3: CASSPRREASYEQYF. CDR3 DNA sequence: TGTGCCAGCAGCCCTCGGCGGGAGGCTTCCTACGAGCAGTACTTC.

This clonotype was seen ten or more times. The gene calls are TRBV7-6 and TRBJ2-3, with D unresolved. Trimming stripped 5 bases from V and 2 bases from J, with 14 bases between. The CDR3 spans 15 residues. Germline lookup yields CDR1 SGHVS and CDR2 FNYEAQ. In nucleotides, the CDR3 is TGTGCCAGCAGCCTGTCTGTGCGGCCCACAGATACGCAGTATTTT. Translating it yields CASSLSVRPTDTQYF.

This clonotype was counted at least ten times. The V call is TRBV27, the J call TRBJ2-7; D unresolved. V dropped 8 bases and J dropped 2 bases, with 4 bases sitting between them. Germline CDR1 is MNHEY and CDR2 is SMNVEV (reference sequence). The CDR3 runs to 10 residues. This CDR3 reads CASGAYEQYF. The DNA for the CDR3 is TGTGCCAGCGGGGCCTACGAGCAGTACTTC.

Details on this clonotype: A much larger clone sits a single nucleotide away, making a read error possible. This sequence joins TRBV5-6 and TRBJ2-3, with 8 bases lining up with TRBD1. The germline gives CDR1 SGHDT, CDR2 YYEEEE. The CDR3 loop spans 16 amino acids. J was trimmed by 4 bases and V by 1 base; bases with no gene match: 8. The CDR3 region has the DNA TGTGCCAGCAGCTTGCTCCAGGGGGCCGGCGCAGATACGCAGTATTTT. This encodes CASSLLQGAGADTQYF.

This clonotype was counted at least ten times. The chain combines TRBV2 with TRBJ2-1, with 8 bases lining up with TRBD1. V shed 3 bases, J shed 2 bases, and the junction held 6 bases outside the gene matches. Germline V gene sequence: CDR1 SNHLY, CDR2 FYNNEI. The CDR3 runs 16 residues. This CDR3 is CASSDLTGDAYNEQFF. Here the CDR3 DNA reads TGTGCCAGCAGTGACCTGACAGGGGACGCCTACAATGAGCAGTTCTTC.

The rearrangement uses TRBV10-3 and TRBJ1-4; 9 nucleotides line up with TRBD1. The CDR3 spans 18 residues. J gave up 0 bases and V 6 bases, and 11 bases lay outside the gene matches. The germline CDR1 and CDR2 sequences are ENHRY and SYGVKD. The CDR3 DNA is TGTGCCATCAGCCCCAGGAAGGACAGGGGAGCAACTAATGAAAAACTGTTTTTT. Translation: CAISPRKDRGATNEKLFF.

This clonotype was counted between two and nine times. J is TRBJ1-5 and V is TRBV4-1; D gene uncertain. The germline V gene has CDR1 MGHRA and CDR2 YSYEKL. V was cut by 0 bases and J by 2 bases, with 11 bases left in between. The CDR3 is made up of 16 amino acids. The CDR3 protein is CASSQDGGIGNQPQHF. The CDR3 bases are TGCGCCAGCAGCCAAGACGGTGGAATAGGCAATCAGCCCCAGCATTTT.

This clonotype was recorded at least ten times. CDR3 sequence: CASSALAVSAYEQYF. The CDR3 region has the DNA TGTGCCAGCAGTGCCCTAGCGGTTTCCGCCTACGAGCAGTACTTC. The rearrangement uses TRBV6-1 and TRBJ2-7; TRBD2 agrees at 7 bases. CDR1 is MNHNS and CDR2 is SASEGT in the germline V gene. V lost 4 bases, J lost 2 bases, and 8 bases stayed unmatched. This CDR3 is built from 15 residues.

This sequence joins TRBV28 and TRBJ2-1; D unclear. The CDR3 is 11 residues long. CDR1 is MDHEN and CDR2 is SYDVKM in the germline V gene. Trimming removed 5 bases at V and 8 bases at J, with 7 bases between. CDR3 sequence reads: CASSQEHEQFF. The CDR3 bases are TGTGCCAGCAGTCAGGAGCATGAGCAGTTCTTC.

This clonotype was seen a few times. The rearrangement uses TRBV28 and TRBJ2-5; D possibly corresponds to TRBD2 (6 bases). This CDR3 has 14 residues. Per the germline V gene, CDR1 is MDHEN and CDR2 is SYDVKM. Trimming removed 5 bases at V and 2 bases at J, with 12 bases between. The CDR3: CASSISGVQETQYF. CDR3 coding DNA: TGTGCCAGCAGTATATCGGGAGTTCAAGAGACCCAGTACTTC.

The V gene is TRBV5-1, the J gene TRBJ2-1; possible D gene TRBD2, 5 bases. Germline loops: CDR1 SGHRS, CDR2 YFSETQ. V was trimmed by 4 bases and J by 4 bases, leaving 15 bases between them. This CDR3 spans 15 amino acids. CDR3 sequence: CASSHRTGKYNEQFF. The CDR3 nucleotides are TGCGCCAGCAGCCACCGGACGGGGAAATACAATGAGCAGTTCTTC.

This chain joins TRBV7-3 and TRBJ2-4; D gene uncertain. V lost 1 base to trimming and J lost 3 bases, with 16 bases between them. CDR3 size: 17 residues. Germline CDR1 SGHTA, CDR2 FQGTGA. This CDR3 reads CASSLKVGRDVKNIQYF. The CDR3 DNA reads as TGTGCCAGCAGCTTAAAGGTCGGACGCGATGTCAAAAACATTCAGTACTTC. Using reference TRBV7-3 and TRBJ2-4 for the parts outside the CDR3, the full variable domain is GAGVSQTPSNKVTEKGKYVELRCDPISGHTALYWYRQSLGQGPEFLIYFQGTGAADDSGLPNDRFFAVRPEGSVSTLKIQRTERGDSAVYLCASSLKVGRDVKNIQYFGAGTRLSVL.

A few counts support this clonotype. The chain has TRBV12-3 or TRBV12-4 and TRBJ1-5; TRBD1 aligns across 11 bases. V lost 5 bases, J lost 3 bases, and 6 bases stayed unmatched. This CDR3 has 16 residues. The CDR3 loop is CASSGQGAGNNQPQHF. The CDR3, as DNA: TGTGCCAGCAGTGGACAGGGGGCAGGCAACAATCAGCCCCAGCATTTT.

The chain couples TRBV5-6 to TRBJ1-6, with 7 bases matching TRBD1. In germline, CDR1 is SGHDT, CDR2 YYEEEE. This CDR3 spans 15 amino acids. After removal of 6 bases from V and 5 bases from J, the junction contained 8 bases not matched to a gene. The CDR3 region has the DNA TGTGCCAGCATGAAACAGGGGCTAAATAATTCACCCCTCCACTTT. This sequence encodes CASMKQGLNNSPLHF.

The table lists this clonotype with a few counts. The V gene is TRBV12-3 or TRBV12-4, the J gene TRBJ2-6; no definite D call. V was cut by 5 bases and J by 3 bases, with 11 bases left in between. This CDR3 comprises 15 residues. In DNA, the CDR3 is TGTGCCAGCAGTCCGATCCCGTTTGGGGCCAACGTCCTGACTTTC. It codes for CASSPIPFGANVLTF.

In DNA, the CDR3 is TGCAGCGTTGAAGCAGGGTTTGGCACAGATACGCAGTATTTT. Protein product: CSVEAGFGTDTQYF. This chain joins TRBV29-1 and TRBJ2-3; D is possibly TRBD1 (5 bases). V gave up 1 base and J gave up 1 base, with 9 bases separating them. Germline CDR1 is SQVTM and CDR2 is ANQGSEA. The CDR3 extends over 14 amino acids.